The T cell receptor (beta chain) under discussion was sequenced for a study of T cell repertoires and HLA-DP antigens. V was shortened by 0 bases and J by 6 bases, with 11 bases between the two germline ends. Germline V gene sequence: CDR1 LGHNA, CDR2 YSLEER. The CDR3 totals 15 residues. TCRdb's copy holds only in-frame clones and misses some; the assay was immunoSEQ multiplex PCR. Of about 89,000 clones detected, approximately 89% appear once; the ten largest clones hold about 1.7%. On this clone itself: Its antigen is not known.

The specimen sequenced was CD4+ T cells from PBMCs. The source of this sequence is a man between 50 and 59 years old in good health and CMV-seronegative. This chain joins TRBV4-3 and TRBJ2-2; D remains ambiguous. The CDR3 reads CASSQERLIAGELFF. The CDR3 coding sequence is TGCGCCAGCAGCCAAGAACGTCTAATCGCCGGGGAGCTGTTTTTT.